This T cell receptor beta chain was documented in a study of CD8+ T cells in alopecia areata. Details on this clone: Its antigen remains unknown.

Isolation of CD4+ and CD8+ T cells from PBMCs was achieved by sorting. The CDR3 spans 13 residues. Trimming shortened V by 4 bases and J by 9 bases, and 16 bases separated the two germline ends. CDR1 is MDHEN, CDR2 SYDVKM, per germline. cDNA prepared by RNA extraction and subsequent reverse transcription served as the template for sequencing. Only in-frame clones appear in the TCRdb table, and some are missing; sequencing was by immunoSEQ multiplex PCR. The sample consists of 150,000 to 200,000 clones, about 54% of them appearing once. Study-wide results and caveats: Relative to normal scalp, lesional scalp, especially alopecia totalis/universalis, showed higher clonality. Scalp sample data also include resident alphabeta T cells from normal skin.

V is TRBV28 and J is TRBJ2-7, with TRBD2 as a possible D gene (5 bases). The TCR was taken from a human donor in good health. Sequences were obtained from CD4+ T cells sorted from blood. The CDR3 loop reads CASSYRLTGGQYF. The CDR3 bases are TGTGCCAGCAGTTACAGACTAACGGGCGGGCAGTACTTC.